This TCR beta chain was sequenced for a study of cytomegalovirus exposure and HLA in healthy donors. The junction had 1 base not matched to a gene; V was cut back by 4 bases and J by 1 base. The CDR3 loop spans 14 amino acids. Germline lookup yields CDR1 MGHRA and CDR2 YSYEKL. Findings of the study overall: In terms of immune exposure information, only CMV serostatus was available.

Only one count was recorded for this clone. What it recognizes is unknown. PCR was performed using 60 Vbeta and 13 Jbeta primers. Sequenced by immunoSEQ multiplex PCR; TCRdb stores in-frame clones only, minus some. Here the sample spans 60,000 to 70,000 clones, approximately 80% being singletons. The chain uses TRBV4-1 and TRBJ1-1; 9 positions agree with TRBD1. The clonotype originates from a young woman in good health and CMV-seronegative. The sample consisted of PBMCs. The CDR3 reads CASSPGQGNTEAFF. The CDR3 nucleotides read TGCGCCAGCAGCCCGGGACAGGGGAACACTGAAGCTTTCTTT.